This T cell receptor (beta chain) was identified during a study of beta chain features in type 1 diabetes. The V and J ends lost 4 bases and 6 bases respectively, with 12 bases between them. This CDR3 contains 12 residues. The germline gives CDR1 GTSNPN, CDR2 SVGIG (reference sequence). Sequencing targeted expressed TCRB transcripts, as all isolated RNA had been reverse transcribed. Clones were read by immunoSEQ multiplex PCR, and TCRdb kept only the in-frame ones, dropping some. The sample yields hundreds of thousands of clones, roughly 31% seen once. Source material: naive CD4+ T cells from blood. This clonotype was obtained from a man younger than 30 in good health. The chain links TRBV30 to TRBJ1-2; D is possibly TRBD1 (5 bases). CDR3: CAWKDSTDGYTF. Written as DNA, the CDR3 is TGTGCCTGGAAAGATTCGACAGATGGCTACACCTTC.